The present entry profiles one T cell receptor (beta chain) with its context. This clone's antigen is unknown. Base qualities were left out, and no much larger clone turns up one base away. TCRbeta CDR3 regions were amplified from genomic DNA by means of the immunoSEQ Assay, a bias-controlled multiplex PCR. Per the source publication's procedure: The number of nucleated cells in each sample was estimated from the amplification of reference gene primers within the assay. To quantify the absolute abundance of each unique TCRbeta CDR3 rearrangement, sequence reads were collapsed and filtered. For each sample, productive Simpson clonality was calculated as the square root of Simpson's diversity index across productive rearrangements. Drawn from immuneACCESS, this table holds only the in-frame rearrangements with V and J called that TCRdb kept. Clones are partly lost; checked studies trace under half to an unresolved V gene and leave the rest unexplained. Clone size and V and J calls were adopted from that table, with D and trimming inferred from the DNA. This sample is represented by approximately 58,000 clones; about 85% of them were singletons. The biggest ten clones account for approximately 4.5% of the sample.

The data belong to a study of blood T cell repertoires in COVID-19 (dated by TCRdb to the early 2020s). About the full investigation: Collaborator samples came from the United States, Italy and Spain and covered acute and convalescent phases of COVID-19. The material from the prospective study consisted of cDNA or gDNA derived from T cells, B-cell-depleted T cells, or PBMCs. The repertoires were released in a freely available public database meant as a resource for research on the immune response to SARS-CoV-2. HLA class I and class II types, where available, came from metadata supplied by the sample provider rather than from assay-based typing. Nearly every sample came with metadata listing a de-identified subject ID, COVID-19 status, age in years and sex. The dataset comprised deeply sampled blood TCRbeta repertoires from subjects exposed to, actively infected with, or recovered from COVID-19. The samples were drawn from two sources: the first 160 participants of the ongoing ImmuneRACE study, and fewer than 1,500 subjects contributed by 6 global collaborators.

Study-wide findings and limitations: How much clinical and demographic metadata was included differed by source and by participant, and the metadata was provided uncurated.

The collaborating institutions used their own protocols to collect whole blood in K2EDTA tubes. Collaborator samples were shipped for TCRbeta analysis as frozen whole blood, isolated PBMCs, or DNA extracted from either sample type. The trim is 0 bases for V and 4 bases for J, with a gap of 7 bases between the germline ends. The CDR1 and CDR2 encoded by the germline V gene are SGHDT and YYEEEE. The CDR3 starts with the cysteine, ends with the phenylalanine, and has 13 residues. The entry retains the CDR3 DNA only, 39 bases that are in frame from base 1. What was sequenced was peripheral blood. This TCR was recovered from a man aged 40-55 years with active COVID-19. The V and J genes are TRBV5-6 and TRBJ1-2; the D gene remains uncertain. The nucleotide sequence reads as follows: TGTGCCAGCAGCTTGGGGGCATCCTATGGCTACACCTTC. It translates to CASSLGASYGYTF.